These 20 T cell receptor beta chains came from one sample sequenced in a study of cytomegalovirus exposure and HLA in healthy donors. Generated by immunoSEQ multiplex PCR, the TCRdb table keeps only in-frame clones and is missing some. Here the sample spans 260,000 or so clones, approximately 87% being singletons. Sequenced material: PBMCs. Receptors originate from a man aged 18 to 35 in good health and CMV-seronegative.

The CDR3 DNA follows: TGCGCCAGCAGCCAAGTCCAGGGGGTCGGGGCTGAAGCTTTCTTT. This gives the protein CASSQVQGVGAEAFF. This sequence joins TRBV4-1 and TRBJ1-1, with TRBD1 matching over 7 bases. V gave up 1 base and J gave up 6 bases; unmatched junction bases: 8. CDR3 length: 15 amino acids. Germline-derived CDR1 and CDR2 are MGHRA and YSYEKL.

The chain combines TRBV29-1 with TRBJ2-7; 7 positions agree with TRBD1. CDR3 length: 13 amino acids. CDR1 is SQVTM, CDR2 ANQGSEA, per germline. With 7 bases clipped from V and 4 bases from J, the junction kept 10 bases outside the gene matches. The CDR3 spells CSARGGGSYEQYF. The CDR3 nucleotides read TGCAGCGCCAGAGGGGGCGGATCATACGAGCAGTACTTC.

The chain is built from TRBV5-5 and TRBJ1-5; unclear D gene. This CDR3 has 13 residues. In germline, CDR1 is SGHKS, CDR2 YYEKEE (reference sequence). Trimming removed 2 bases from V and 5 bases from J, with 8 bases in between. CDR3 in DNA: TGTGCCAGCAGCTTCGGAGAACATCAGCCCCAGCATTTT. Its protein product is CASSFGEHQPQHF. The full variable domain, rest sourced from reference TRBV5-5 and TRBJ1-5, is DAGVTQSPTHLIKTRGQQVTLRCSPISGHKSVSWYQQVLGQGPQFIFQYYEKEERGRGNFPDRFSARQFPNYSSELNVNALLLGDSALYLCASSFGEHQPQHFGDGTRLSIL.

This chain joins TRBV7-9 and TRBJ2-1; 10 bases match TRBD2. CDR3 length: 15 amino acids. The J segment lost 7 bases and the V segment lost 3 bases, leaving 6 bases of the junction unmatched. CDR1 and CDR2 (germline): SEHNR, FQNEAQ (reference sequence). DNA of the CDR3: TGTGCCAGCAGCTTTCTCCTAGCGGGAGATAATGAGCAGTTCTTC. As protein: CASSFLLAGDNEQFF.

In this sample, this clone turned up a few times. This chain joins TRBV4-3 and TRBJ2-5, with 12 bases that match TRBD2. This CDR3 is built from 20 residues. The germline V gene encodes CDR1 LGHNA and CDR2 YSLEER. With 0 bases clipped from V and 7 bases from J, the junction kept 18 bases outside the gene matches. The CDR3 is CASSQEWWATSGSGMATQYF. In DNA form, the CDR3 reads TGCGCCAGCAGCCAAGAATGGTGGGCGACTAGCGGGAGTGGTATGGCGACCCAGTACTTC.

The rearrangement links TRBV28 to TRBJ1-1; D gene uncertain. The germline V gene has CDR1 MDHEN and CDR2 SYDVKM. CDR3 length equals 15 residues. The V end was cut by 6 bases, the J end by 1 base, with 15 bases between. This CDR3 reads CASSSFNLGNTEAFF. In nucleotides, the CDR3 is TGTGCCAGCAGCAGTTTCAATCTAGGGAACACTGAAGCTTTCTTT.

This chain uses TRBV30 with TRBJ2-4; no firm D call. Trimming removed 7 bases from V and 1 base from J, with 14 bases in between. Germline lookup yields CDR1 GTSNPN and CDR2 SVGIG (reference sequence). There are 14 residues in the CDR3. CDR3 sequence reads: CASRMAVAKNIQYF. DNA for the CDR3: TGTGCCTCTCGTATGGCCGTGGCCAAAAACATTCAGTACTTC.

The chain couples TRBV4-3 to TRBJ2-5; the match to TRBD2 covers 12 bases. There are 18 residues in the CDR3. The germline gives CDR1 LGHNA, CDR2 YSLEER. Germline trimming cut 1 base from V and 1 base from J; bases unmatched to any gene: 7. The DNA for the CDR3 is TGCGCCAGCAGCCAAGCCTTGGGGACTAGCGGGTCCCAAGAGACCCAGTACTTC. Translated, it gives CASSQALGTSGSQETQYF.

This rearrangement joins TRBV5-5 to TRBJ2-7; 11 bases agree with TRBD1. The germline gives CDR1 SGHKS, CDR2 YYEKEE (reference sequence). The CDR3 runs to 14 residues. J gave up 9 bases and V 2 bases, and 7 bases lay outside the gene matches. This CDR3 is CASSLPGQGARQYF. The CDR3 nucleotides read TGTGCCAGCAGCTTACCCGGACAGGGGGCGCGGCAGTACTTC.

This chain uses TRBV19 with TRBJ2-1; D may be TRBD2 (6 bases). Germline V gives CDR1 LNHDA, CDR2 SQIVND (reference sequence). Trimming took 5 bases from V and 7 from J, leaving 18 bases between them. This CDR3 is built from 15 residues. CDR3 coding DNA: TGTGCCAGTAGTGAAGACATCGGGACTCTTAATGAGCAGTTCTTC. Translating it yields CASSEDIGTLNEQFF. Full variable domain (remainder filled in from reference TRBV19 and TRBJ2-1): DGGITQSPKYLFRKEGQNVTLSCEQNLNHDAMYWYRQDPGQGLRLIYYSQIVNDFQKGDIAEGYSVSREKKESFPLTVTSAQKNPTAFYLCASSEDIGTLNEQFFGPGTRLTVL.

This chain joins TRBV18 and TRBJ1-2; D is perhaps TRBD1 (5 bases). This CDR3 is 13 amino acids long. Trimming removed 3 bases at V and 8 bases at J, with 13 bases between. CDR1 and CDR2 from the germline V gene are KGHSH and LQKENI. The CDR3 nucleotides are TGTGCCAGCTCACCGCCAGGCAGGGTAGGCTACACCTTC. This encodes CASSPPGRVGYTF.

The gene calls are TRBV10-2 and TRBJ2-2, with TRBD2 matching over 9 bases. Germline values: CDR1 WSHSY, CDR2 SAAADI. The CDR3 covers 15 residues. V lost 6 bases and J lost 5; bases outside the gene matches: 7. The chain's CDR3 is CASRLAGEGTGELFF. In DNA form, the CDR3 reads TGCGCCAGCAGATTAGCGGGAGAGGGAACCGGGGAGCTGTTTTTT.

The chain carries TRBV11-2 and TRBJ2-7; 7 bases match TRBD2. V lost 5 bases to trimming and J lost 4 bases; unmatched junction nucleotides: 8. CDR1 and CDR2 (germline): SGHAT, FQNNGV. The CDR3 extends over 14 amino acids. DNA of the CDR3: TGTGCCAGCAGCGACGGACTAGTGAGATACGAGCAGTACTTC. It yields the protein CASSDGLVRYEQYF.

This sequence joins TRBV7-2 and TRBJ2-7, with 7 positions matching TRBD1. CDR1 is SGHTA, CDR2 FQGNSA, per germline. This CDR3 is built from 12 residues. The V gene end was trimmed by 5 bases and the J gene end by 9 bases; junction bases not matched to a gene: 7. CDR3 DNA sequence: TGTGCCAGCAGCCTCGGACAGGCTGGGCAGTACTTC. It is translated as CASSLGQAGQYF.

This clone appeared a single time. V is TRBV5-6 and J is TRBJ1-3; 8 bases fit TRBD1. This CDR3 spans 15 amino acids. Per the germline V gene, CDR1 is SGHDT and CDR2 is YYEEEE. J was trimmed by 2 bases and V by 4 bases; bases with no gene match: 5. CDR3 protein: CASSDGTGTGNTIYF. CDR3 DNA sequence: TGTGCCAGCAGCGACGGGACAGGAACTGGAAACACCATATATTTT. The full variable domain, its missing parts supplied by reference TRBV5-6 and TRBJ1-3, is DAGVTQSPTHLIKTRGQQVTLRCSPKSGHDTVSWYQQALGQGPQFIFQYYEEEERQRGNFPDRFSGHQFPNYSSELNVNALLLGDSALYLCASSDGTGTGNTIYFGEGSWLTVV.

V usage is TRBV7-9 and J usage is TRBJ2-3; D is uncertain. The CDR3 length is 14 residues. CDR1 and CDR2 (germline): SEHNR, FQNEAQ (reference sequence). V dropped 1 base and J dropped 11 bases, with 16 bases sitting between them. The CDR3 coding sequence is TGTGCCAGCAGCTTAGTTGAGGCCCAACCGATGCAGTATTTT. This gives the protein CASSLVEAQPMQYF.

The J gene is TRBJ2-7, the V gene TRBV11-2, with 7 bases identical to TRBD2. This CDR3 is built from 13 residues. Germline V gene data show CDR1 as SGHAT and CDR2 as FQNNGV. The trim removed 5 bases at V and 3 bases at J, leaving 4 bases unmatched. This CDR3 reads CASSQSGNYEQYF. CDR3 nucleotide sequence: TGTGCCAGCAGCCAAAGCGGGAACTACGAGCAGTACTTC.

The chain carries TRBV9 and TRBJ2-1; 12 bases agree with TRBD2. The CDR3 contains 16 residues. Trimming at V came to 3 bases and at J to 6 bases, leaving 7 bases not matched to a gene. Germline V CDR1 and CDR2: SGDLS, YYNGEE. For the CDR3, the DNA is TGTGCCAGCAGCGATCGGACTAGCGGGACGGGCAATGAGCAGTTCTTC. Translation gives CASSDRTSGTGNEQFF.

This clone has a handful of counts. The rearrangement uses TRBV28 and TRBJ1-3; TRBD1 matches at 10 bases. Trimming at V came to 5 bases and at J to 4 bases, leaving 5 bases not matched to a gene. From germline, CDR1 is MDHEN and CDR2 SYDVKM. The CDR3 runs 15 residues. CDR3 bases: TGTGCCAGCAGTCCGGACAGGGGGAGAGGAAACACCATATATTTT. Translated: CASSPDRGRGNTIYF.

The gene calls are TRBV2 and TRBJ2-1; 8 bases are a match to TRBD1. Germline V gene data show CDR1 as SNHLY and CDR2 as FYNNEI. This CDR3 contains 15 residues. V shed 6 bases and J 12 bases; nucleotides not matched to a gene: 16. Written as DNA, the CDR3 is TGTGCCAGCAGGGGAGGACAGGGTCCTGCAGAGCGGCAGTTCTTC. It is translated as CASRGGQGPAERQFF.